A single sample gave rise to the 28 T cell receptor beta chains below, sequenced in a study of beta chain features in type 1 diabetes. Expressed TCRB transcripts were sequenced after all isolated RNA was converted to cDNA. Repertoires were generated with immunoSEQ multiplex PCR, while TCRdb's copy carries only in-frame clones and drops some. The sample contains about 150,000 clones, over 8.5% of which appear only once. The sequenced sample was central memory CD4+ T cells from blood. The receptors derive from a man in his late teens or twenties in good health.

In this sample, this clone turned up a few times. The V call is TRBV7-2, the J call TRBJ2-7; D might be TRBD1 (9 bases). CDR1 and CDR2 (germline): SGHTA, FQGNSA. Trimming shortened V by 3 bases and J by 9 bases, and 15 bases separated the two germline ends. This CDR3 contains 13 residues. CDR3 in DNA: TGTGCCAGCAGCTTCGGGACAGGGACTAGGCAGTACTTC. This codes for CASSFGTGTRQYF.

This rearrangement joins TRBV5-4 to TRBJ2-3; 9 bases are a match to TRBD1. The CDR3 contains 16 residues. After removal of 4 bases from V and 1 base from J, the junction contained 7 bases not matched to a gene. From germline, CDR1 is SGHNT and CDR2 YYREEE (reference sequence). This chain's CDR3 is CASSPQGARGTDTQYF. The DNA for the CDR3 is TGTGCCAGCAGCCCACAGGGGGCGAGAGGCACAGATACGCAGTATTTT.

This chain joins TRBV7-9 and TRBJ2-3; D remains unclear. Trimming took 5 bases from V and 4 from J, leaving 7 bases between them. Looked up from germline, CDR1 is SEHNR and CDR2 is FQNEAQ (reference sequence). The CDR3 contains 12 residues. CDR3 loop: CASSPVPDTQYF. The CDR3 bases are TGTGCCAGCAGCCCTGTCCCAGATACGCAGTATTTT.

This clone occurred a few times. The V and J genes are TRBV28 and TRBJ1-2, with 9 bases aligning to TRBD1. J gave up 5 bases and V 6 bases, and 10 bases lay outside the gene matches. The CDR3 has 15 amino acids. Germline lookup yields CDR1 MDHEN and CDR2 SYDVKM. CDR3 amino acids: CASSPGTGKGYGYTF. The CDR3 coding sequence is TGTGCCAGCAGCCCGGGGACAGGGAAGGGATATGGCTACACCTTC.

V and J are TRBV6-1 and TRBJ1-2; 7 bases agree with TRBD1. CDR1 is MNHNS, CDR2 SASEGT, per germline. The J segment lost 2 bases and the V segment lost 2 bases, leaving 5 bases of the junction unmatched. This CDR3 region has 15 residues. As DNA, the CDR3 is TGTGCCAGCAGTGAATTCCCGACAGGGAACTATGGCTACACCTTC. Amino acid sequence: CASSEFPTGNYGYTF.

The V gene is TRBV11-2, the J gene TRBJ2-5; D gene unclear. V was shortened by 5 bases and J by 6 bases, with 13 bases between the two germline ends. The CDR3 is 13 residues long. Germline-derived CDR1 and CDR2 are SGHAT and FQNNGV. CDR3 in DNA: TGTGCCAGCAGCCAGACCCTCAAAAAGACCCAGTACTTC. Protein product: CASSQTLKKTQYF.

The DNA for the CDR3 is TGTGCCAGCAGTTACCCCGGGCTCAATGAGCAGTTCTTC. This gives the protein CASSYPGLNEQFF. V gene TRBV6-5 combines with J gene TRBJ2-1; no clear D gene. CDR3 length: 13 residues. Germline CDR1 MNHEY, CDR2 SVGAGI. V lost 2 bases, J lost 6 bases, and 8 bases lay in between.

V is TRBV29-1 and J is TRBJ2-1; D might be TRBD2 (6 bases). The CDR3 is made up of 15 amino acids. Looked up from germline, CDR1 is SQVTM and CDR2 is ANQGSEA. With 5 bases removed from V and 9 bases from J, the gap between germline ends came to 23 bases. The CDR3 nucleotides read TGCAGCGTTAGGGGTGCGGGGCTAGCGAGGGGTGAGCAGTTCTTC. Translation: CSVRGAGLARGEQFF.

This clone was picked up a small number of times. The chain carries TRBV29-1 and TRBJ2-3; weak D call: TRBD1 (5 bases). The CDR3 has 12 amino acids. V dropped 8 bases and J dropped 4 bases, with 13 bases sitting between them. In germline, CDR1 is SQVTM, CDR2 ANQGSEA. The CDR3 DNA is TGCAGCCAAGCCAAGGGGCCAGATACGCAGTATTTT. Amino acids: CSQAKGPDTQYF.

This clone has more than one count but fewer than ten. The genes are TRBV5-1 and TRBJ2-2; weak D call: TRBD2 (6 bases). This CDR3 has 14 amino acids. V lost 0 bases to trimming and J lost 5 bases, with 8 bases between them. From germline, CDR1 is SGHRS and CDR2 YFSETQ. CDR3 protein: CASSLAEGTGELFF. The CDR3 coding sequence is TGCGCCAGCAGCTTGGCGGAGGGGACCGGGGAGCTGTTTTTT.

The gene calls are TRBV9 and TRBJ2-1; no firm D call. Trimming removed 3 bases from V and 1 base from J, with 14 bases in between. This CDR3 has 16 amino acids. Per the germline V gene, CDR1 is SGDLS and CDR2 is YYNGEE. CDR3 DNA sequence: TGTGCCAGCAGCGCCCCAGGTTTAAGTTCCTACAATGAGCAGTTCTTC. Protein: CASSAPGLSSYNEQFF. The full variable domain, with the rest looked up from reference TRBV9 and TRBJ2-1, is DSGVTQTPKHLITATGQRVTLRCSPRSGDLSVYWYQQSLDQGLQFLIQYYNGEERAKGNILERFSAQQFPDLHSELNLSSLELGDSALYFCASSAPGLSSYNEQFFGPGTRLTVL.

On this clone itself: Different DNA sequences within this sample yield the same CDR3. The rearrangement uses TRBV29-1 and TRBJ1-1; D is ambiguous. This CDR3 is 13 amino acids long. Trimming took 3 bases from V and 0 from J, leaving 8 bases between them. Germline V lookup: CDR1 SQVTM, CDR2 ANQGSEA. The CDR3 coding sequence is TGCAGCGTTGAGGGTCAGATGAACACTGAAGCTTTCTTT. Translated: CSVEGQMNTEAFF.

The rearrangement joins TRBV7-2 to TRBJ1-2, with D hard to call. Germline values: CDR1 SGHTA, CDR2 FQGNSA. Trimming took off 6 bases at V and 3 bases at J, with 17 bases between the two ends. The CDR3 runs 15 residues. In nucleotides, the CDR3 is TGTGCCAGCAGTCCCACCGCGGGATCTGACTATGGCTACACCTTC. Translation: CASSPTAGSDYGYTF.

The chain has TRBV7-2 and TRBJ2-5, with TRBD2 matching 11 bases. CDR1 and CDR2 (germline): SGHTA, FQGNSA. The CDR3 has 13 residues. The V and J ends lost 6 bases and 4 bases, in that order; junction bases with no gene match: 1. This chain's CDR3 is CASSGTSGETQYF. The CDR3 DNA is TGTGCCAGCAGTGGGACTAGCGGAGAGACCCAGTACTTC.

The gene calls are TRBV7-9 and TRBJ2-3, with 9 bases lining up with TRBD1. Germline trimming cut 1 base from V and 4 bases from J; bases unmatched to any gene: 6. Germline-derived CDR1 and CDR2 are SEHNR and FQNEAQ (reference sequence). This CDR3 has 16 residues. CDR3 nucleotides: TGTGCCAGCAGCTTAGTGACGAGACAGGGGGCAGATACGCAGTATTTT. It translates to CASSLVTRQGADTQYF.

The chain links TRBV28 to TRBJ1-2, with no clear D. The V end was cut by 8 bases, the J end by 8 bases, with 15 bases between. CDR1 and CDR2 (germline): MDHEN, SYDVKM. This CDR3 is 12 amino acids long. The CDR3 is CASRMGSGGYTF. CDR3 DNA sequence: TGTGCCAGCCGGATGGGCTCCGGGGGCTACACCTTC.

This clone was seen only a few times. The CDR3 DNA is TGTGCCAGCAGCCTGAGGACTAGCGGGGTTGAAGAGCAGTACTTC. This translates into CASSLRTSGVEEQYF. The rearrangement uses TRBV7-6 and TRBJ2-7, with TRBD2 identical over 12 bases. Germline V gives CDR1 SGHVS, CDR2 FNYEAQ. This CDR3 has 15 amino acids. Trimming cost V 5 bases and J 7 bases; bases outside gene matches: 9.

This clone has just a few counts. V usage is TRBV7-9 and J usage is TRBJ2-3, with 11 nucleotides matching TRBD2. The germline V gene encodes CDR1 SEHNR and CDR2 FQNEAQ (reference sequence). J was trimmed by 8 bases and V by 6 bases; bases with no gene match: 16. The CDR3 contains 17 residues. CDR3 DNA sequence: TGTGCCAGCAGTCAGAGCCAAAGGGCTAGCGGGGGGCGTACGCAGTATTTT. Protein sequence: CASSQSQRASGGRTQYF.

J is TRBJ1-2 and V is TRBV30; weak D call: TRBD1 (6 bases). V was cut by 0 bases and J by 5 bases, with 19 bases left in between. CDR1 is GTSNPN, CDR2 SVGIG, per germline (reference sequence). CDR3 length equals 16 residues. CDR3 in amino acids: CAWSVGRGVGLYGYTF. CDR3 nucleotides: TGTGCCTGGAGTGTGGGCAGGGGAGTGGGTTTGTATGGCTACACCTTC.

This clone showed up just a few times. This rearrangement joins TRBV15 to TRBJ2-5; perhaps D is TRBD1 or TRBD2 (6 bases each). V was pared by 3 bases and J by 3 bases, with 14 bases between. Germline lookup yields CDR1 LNHNV and CDR2 YYDKDF (reference sequence). The CDR3 has 15 residues. The CDR3: CATSSGGRWKETQYF. CDR3 nucleotides: TGTGCCACCAGCAGTGGGGGGCGCTGGAAAGAGACCCAGTACTTC.

This clone was found a few times. CDR3 sequence (DNA): TGTGCCACAAGGGGGATCCAGGGAGACGAGCAGTTCTTC. Its translation: CATRGIQGDEQFF. The chain combines TRBV13 with TRBJ2-1, with D maybe TRBD1 (6 bases). The V and J ends lost 10 bases and 10 bases respectively, with 20 bases between them. Germline CDR1 PRHDT, CDR2 FYEKMQ (reference sequence). The CDR3 spans 13 residues.

This clone was found a few times. The J gene is TRBJ1-1, the V gene TRBV27; D uncertain. Germline CDR1 MNHEY, CDR2 SMNVEV (reference sequence). V dropped 5 bases and J dropped 1 base, with 14 bases sitting between them. CDR3 length: 15 amino acids. In DNA form, the CDR3 reads TGTGCCAGCAGTCCCCTAGGTGTTAGGAACACTGAAGCTTTCTTT. This translates into CASSPLGVRNTEAFF.

This clone was recorded a few times. The chain links TRBV28 to TRBJ1-2, with no clear D. Trimming took off 2 bases at V and 4 bases at J, with 11 bases between the two ends. The germline CDR1 and CDR2 sequences are MDHEN and SYDVKM. The CDR3 totals 14 residues. The CDR3 DNA is TGTGCCAGCAGTTTAGAGTCAAAGCTCTATGGCTACACCTTC. This translates into CASSLESKLYGYTF.

V is TRBV4-3 and J is TRBJ2-3; 10 nucleotides match TRBD2. CDR1 and CDR2 from the germline V gene are LGHNA and YSLEER. Germline trimming cut 2 bases from V and 4 bases from J; bases unmatched to any gene: 6. The CDR3 totals 16 residues. CDR3: CASSQQAGGKADTQYF. The CDR3 DNA reads as TGCGCCAGCAGCCAACAAGCGGGAGGGAAGGCAGATACGCAGTATTTT.

This clone has only a few counts. V and J are TRBV11-1 and TRBJ2-7, with 11 bases identical to TRBD1. The germline V gene encodes CDR1 SGHAT and CDR2 FQDESV (reference sequence). The CDR3 consists of 15 residues. The V segment lost 5 bases and the J segment 7 bases; nucleotides outside the gene matches: 10. In DNA, the CDR3 is TGTGCCAGCAGCCCGCGGACAGGGGGCCATAAAGAGCAGTACTTC. Its protein product is CASSPRTGGHKEQYF.

This clone was observed at least ten times. The chain couples TRBV7-2 to TRBJ2-1; 7 positions agree with TRBD2. Trimming cost V 7 bases and J 4 bases; bases outside gene matches: 10. The CDR3 spans 15 residues. CDR1 SGHTA and CDR2 FQGNSA come from the germline V gene. The CDR3 loop reads CASTRAGSGYNEQFF. CDR3 nucleotides: TGTGCCAGCACCCGAGCGGGGTCAGGTTACAATGAGCAGTTCTTC.

The sample holds many counts of this clone. The chain combines TRBV6-5 with TRBJ2-1; unclear D gene. Germline V gives CDR1 MNHEY, CDR2 SVGAGI. V was cut by 6 bases and J by 2 bases, with 14 bases left in between. The CDR3 runs to 15 residues. The CDR3 loop is CASRLMLGTYNEQFF. The CDR3, as DNA: TGTGCCAGCAGACTTATGTTGGGCACCTACAATGAGCAGTTCTTC.

By share, this clone ranks as medium-sized. This sample also contains other DNA sequences that code for the same CDR3. This chain's CDR3 is CASSLSRPQGGQYF. CDR3 sequence (DNA): TGTGCCAGCAGCTTATCTCGGCCTCAGGGTGGCCAGTACTTC. The chain joins TRBV7-2 to TRBJ2-5; the D gene is possibly TRBD1 (5 bases). This CDR3 has 14 residues. CDR1 is SGHTA, CDR2 FQGNSA, per germline. Between the trimmed V and J ends, which lost 2 bases and 10 bases, there was a span of 17 bases. Looking up the rest from reference TRBV7-2 and TRBJ2-5 gives the full variable domain: GAGVSQSPSNKVTEKGKDVELRCDPISGHTALYWYRQSLGQGLEFLIYFQGNSAPDKSGLPSDRFSAERTGGSVSTLTIQRTQQEDSAVYLCASSLSRPQGGQYFGPGTRLLVL.